This entry lists 28 T cell receptor beta chains sequenced from one sample in a study of radiation and T cells in renal cell carcinoma. As to time point: blood 2 weeks post-SBRT. Treatment noted: 15 Gy SBRT to primary tumor, nephrectomy 4 weeks later. Measured with immunoSEQ multiplex PCR; TCRdb has only the in-frame clones, and not every one. The data hold roughly 120,000 clones, with roughly 77% observed a single time. The sample consisted of blood, taken from a patient whose treatment included radiotherapy and nephrectomy. The receptors derive from a woman between 55 and 75 years old with renal cell carcinoma.

The chain is built from TRBV10-3 and TRBJ1-1, with 7 bases fitting TRBD1. The CDR3 has 14 amino acids. With 11 bases clipped from V and 1 base from J, the junction kept 10 bases outside the gene matches. Looked up from germline, CDR1 is ENHRY and CDR2 is SYGVKD. Here the CDR3 DNA reads TGTGCCTCAGAGGGGAGACAGGGGAACACTGAAGCTTTCTTT. Its protein is CASEGRQGNTEAFF.

The chain employs TRBV6-1 and TRBJ1-1, with D hard to call. Germline V gene lookup returns CDR1 MNHNS and CDR2 SASEGT. CDR3 length equals 12 residues. V was cut by 7 bases and J by 8 bases, with 14 bases left in between. The CDR3 nucleotides are TGTGCCAGCACTCCATGGGTAGGCGAAGCTTTCTTT. It yields the protein CASTPWVGEAFF.

The rearrangement links TRBV27 to TRBJ2-3; 11 bases fit TRBD2. CDR3 length: 15 amino acids. CDR1 is MNHEY, CDR2 SMNVEV, per germline (reference sequence). V lost 3 bases to trimming and J lost 3 bases; unmatched junction nucleotides: 2. The CDR3 DNA follows: TGTGCCAGCAGTTTGCTAGCGGGGGGAACAGATACGCAGTATTTT. It yields the protein CASSLLAGGTDTQYF.

V is TRBV19 and J is TRBJ2-3, with 7 positions matching TRBD1. Germline V gene sequence: CDR1 LNHDA, CDR2 SQIVND (reference sequence). The junction had 10 bases not matched to a gene; V was cut back by 6 bases and J by 4 bases. This CDR3 has 15 amino acids. The CDR3 region is CASSPLQGSPDTQYF. The CDR3 DNA follows: TGTGCCAGTAGCCCGTTACAGGGGAGCCCAGATACGCAGTATTTT. The variable domain in full, with the rest retrieved from reference TRBV19 and TRBJ2-3, is DGGITQSPKYLFRKEGQNVTLSCEQNLNHDAMYWYRQDPGQGLRLIYYSQIVNDFQKGDIAEGYSVSREKKESFPLTVTSAQKNPTAFYLCASSPLQGSPDTQYFGPGTRLTVL.

The chain has TRBV2 and TRBJ2-1; D possibly corresponds to TRBD2 (7 bases). The V and J ends lost 6 bases and 4 bases respectively, with 13 bases between them. The CDR3 sequence is 14 residues long. Germline loops: CDR1 SNHLY, CDR2 FYNNEI. The CDR3 DNA follows: TGTGCCAGCAGCAAAGCGGGACAATACAATGAGCAGTTCTTC. Translation: CASSKAGQYNEQFF.

This chain uses TRBV18 with TRBJ1-1, with D unclear. Per the germline V gene, CDR1 is KGHSH and CDR2 is LQKENI. V lost 4 bases to trimming and J lost 0 bases, with 6 bases between them. This CDR3 has 13 amino acids. The CDR3 reads CASSREVNTEAFF. CDR3 nucleotide sequence: TGTGCCAGCTCACGGGAGGTGAACACTGAAGCTTTCTTT.

The chain combines TRBV19 with TRBJ2-2; D gene uncertain. V lost 7 bases, J lost 7 bases, and 19 bases lay in between. Per the germline V gene, CDR1 is LNHDA and CDR2 is SQIVND (reference sequence). The CDR3 length is 15 residues. The CDR3 DNA follows: TGTGCCAGTAAGCCGGCAGGTGCTTTCGTCGGGGAGCTGTTTTTT. Its protein product is CASKPAGAFVGELFF. The whole variable domain, remainder taken from reference TRBV19 and TRBJ2-2, is DGGITQSPKYLFRKEGQNVTLSCEQNLNHDAMYWYRQDPGQGLRLIYYSQIVNDFQKGDIAEGYSVSREKKESFPLTVTSAQKNPTAFYLCASKPAGAFVGELFFGEGSRLTVL.

The V and J genes are TRBV28 and TRBJ1-5; no clear D gene. This CDR3 has 15 amino acids. The germline V and J ends were trimmed by 2 bases and 3 bases, with 11 bases remaining between them. Germline assignment: CDR1 MDHEN and CDR2 SYDVKM. In DNA, the CDR3 is TGTGCCAGCAGTTTAATCGGAGGCGCCAATCAGCCCCAGCATTTT. Its protein product is CASSLIGGANQPQHF.

The chain employs TRBV5-1 and TRBJ1-5, with TRBD1 as a possible D gene (6 bases). Germline V lookup: CDR1 SGHRS, CDR2 YFSETQ. V shed 0 bases and J shed 5 bases, with 12 bases lying between them. The CDR3 totals 15 residues. The CDR3 nucleotides read TGCGCCAGCAGCTTGGAGGGGGTTTCGGATCAGCCCCAGCATTTT. Its protein is CASSLEGVSDQPQHF.

This chain links TRBV5-1 with TRBJ2-2; 10 bases are shared with TRBD2. J lost 5 bases, V lost 0 bases, and 4 bases had no gene match. This CDR3 region has 16 residues. Germline V gene lookup returns CDR1 SGHRS and CDR2 YFSETQ. DNA for the CDR3: TGCGCCAGCAGCTTGGGTAGCGGGAGGAATACCGGGGAGCTGTTTTTT. Protein sequence: CASSLGSGRNTGELFF.

This chain uses TRBV5-4 with TRBJ2-3, with 9 bases aligning to TRBD2. The CDR3 runs 17 residues. CDR1 is SGHNT and CDR2 is YYREEE in the germline V gene (reference sequence). The trim removed 0 bases at V and 2 bases at J, leaving 7 bases unmatched. CDR3 protein: CASSLAGGLAPTDTQYF. Written as DNA, the CDR3 is TGTGCCAGCAGCTTGGCTGGGGGACTAGCCCCCACAGATACGCAGTATTTT.

The chain employs TRBV11-3 and TRBJ2-3, with 8 bases lining up with TRBD2. The CDR3 covers 14 residues. CDR1 and CDR2 (germline): SGHNT, YENEEA. J gave up 5 bases and V 2 bases, and 3 bases lay outside the gene matches. The CDR3 reads CASSLSGGGDTQYF. The CDR3 DNA is TGTGCCAGCAGCTTATCCGGGGGGGGAGATACGCAGTATTTT.

On this clone itself: With a much larger clone just one base away, this may be a read error. The rearrangement links TRBV25-1 to TRBJ1-2; a weak D match, TRBD1 (5 bases). CDR1 and CDR2 (germline): MGHDK, SYGVNS. The CDR3 consists of 12 residues. The germline V and J ends were trimmed by 3 bases and 3 bases, with 5 bases remaining between them. The CDR3 nucleotides are TGTGCCAGCAGTGAGGGGGACTATGGCTACACCTTC. Translated: CASSEGDYGYTF.

The genes are TRBV9 and TRBJ2-5; 8 bases are a match to TRBD1. The DNA end is a closer match to TRBJ2-7, so the J assignment may be wrong. This CDR3 region has 15 residues. Germline V CDR1 and CDR2: SGDLS, YYNGEE. CDR3: CASSPRTGSSYEQYF. CDR3 in DNA: TGTGCCAGCAGCCCCAGGACAGGGAGCTCCTACGAGCAGTACTTC.

The CDR3 spells CASRQGNSGNTIYF. CDR3 in DNA: TGTGCCAGCCGGCAGGGCAACTCTGGAAACACCATATATTTT. This chain links TRBV28 with TRBJ1-3; D is possibly TRBD1 (5 bases). The CDR3 contains 14 residues. V lost 8 bases and J lost 0, with 11 bases in between. Germline V gene data show CDR1 as MDHEN and CDR2 as SYDVKM.

This clone was counted at least ten times. The chain recombines TRBV7-2 with TRBJ2-3, with TRBD2 matching over 8 bases. CDR1 is SGHTA, CDR2 FQGNSA, per germline. V lost 9 bases to trimming and J lost 5 bases; unmatched junction nucleotides: 16. This CDR3 region has 16 residues. CDR3 in amino acids: CASTSGEGWQRDTQYF. The CDR3 DNA is TGTGCCAGTACTAGCGGAGAGGGCTGGCAAAGAGATACGCAGTATTTT.

This rearrangement joins TRBV5-1 to TRBJ2-3; TRBD2 is a possible D gene (5 bases). V was shortened by 1 base and J by 4 bases, with 10 bases between the two germline ends. The length of the CDR3 is 14 residues. The germline gives CDR1 SGHRS, CDR2 YFSETQ. CDR3 region: CASSLLQEADTQYF. CDR3 nucleotide sequence: TGCGCCAGCAGCTTGTTGCAGGAGGCAGATACGCAGTATTTT.

J is TRBJ2-5 and V is TRBV5-1; 8 bases align to TRBD2. The germline CDR1 and CDR2 sequences are SGHRS and YFSETQ. This CDR3 region has 15 residues. The trim removed 0 bases at V and 7 bases at J, leaving 8 bases unmatched. CDR3 sequence: CASSLAGGREGTQYF. CDR3 sequence (DNA): TGCGCCAGCAGCTTGGCTGGGGGACGGGAGGGGACCCAGTACTTC.

This clone was seen a single time. This sequence joins TRBV29-1 and TRBJ2-3, with no clear D. V was pared by 2 bases and J by 1 base, with 4 bases between. The CDR3 extends over 12 amino acids. Germline lookup yields CDR1 SQVTM and CDR2 ANQGSEA. This chain's CDR3 is CSVESGTDTQYF. DNA of the CDR3: TGCAGCGTTGAAAGCGGCACAGATACGCAGTATTTT.

The sample holds a few counts of this clone. The chain carries TRBV2 and TRBJ1-1; perhaps TRBD1 as D (5 bases). Trimming removed 8 bases at V and 4 bases at J, with 11 bases between. The length of the CDR3 is 12 residues. Per the germline V gene, CDR1 is SNHLY and CDR2 is FYNNEI. The CDR3 is CASLRVTTEAFF. The DNA for the CDR3 is TGTGCCAGCCTCAGGGTTACCACTGAAGCTTTCTTT.

The V call is TRBV19, the J call TRBJ2-7; D possibly uses TRBD1 or TRBD2 (7 bases each). There are 14 residues in the CDR3. Germline CDR1 LNHDA, CDR2 SQIVND (reference sequence). Trimming took 4 bases from V and 6 from J, leaving 16 bases between them. The CDR3 nucleotides are TGTGCCAGTAGTACCGGGACAGTAGCGGGCGAGCAGTACTTC. It specifies CASSTGTVAGEQYF.

J is TRBJ2-3 and V is TRBV5-1; 8 nucleotides align to TRBD2. V was pared by 3 bases and J by 0 bases, with 9 bases of the junction left unmatched. The germline V gene has CDR1 SGHRS and CDR2 YFSETQ. The CDR3 consists of 17 residues. The CDR3 DNA reads as TGCGCCAGCAGCTCCTCAGTAGCGGGGACAAGCACAGATACGCAGTATTTT. This translates into CASSSSVAGTSTDTQYF.

This clone was recorded a few times. V is TRBV10-3 and J is TRBJ1-1, with 11 bases aligning to TRBD1. The CDR3 has 14 amino acids. The germline V gene has CDR1 ENHRY and CDR2 SYGVKD. J was trimmed by 5 bases and V by 4 bases; bases with no gene match: 3. The CDR3 spells CAISAGQGETEAFF. CDR3 coding DNA: TGTGCCATCAGTGCGGGACAGGGGGAAACTGAAGCTTTCTTT.

The gene calls are TRBV28 and TRBJ2-3, with no clear D. Looked up from germline, CDR1 is MDHEN and CDR2 is SYDVKM. This CDR3 region has 12 residues. V was pared by 6 bases and J by 0 bases, with 4 bases between. This chain's CDR3 is CASSLSTDTQYF. The CDR3 DNA reads TGTGCCAGCAGCCTTAGCACAGATACGCAGTATTTT.

The chain recombines TRBV2 with TRBJ1-2; 7 bases are shared with TRBD1. This CDR3 is built from 16 residues. Germline V lookup: CDR1 SNHLY, CDR2 FYNNEI. The J segment lost 7 bases and the V segment lost 2 bases, leaving 13 bases of the junction unmatched. The CDR3: CASSENLRGRRSGYTF. CDR3 DNA: TGTGCCAGCAGTGAAAATTTAAGGGGGCGCAGAAGTGGCTACACCTTC.

This clone has just a few counts. The chain is built from TRBV27 and TRBJ1-5; the D gene is possibly TRBD1 (5 bases). Trimming shortened V by 3 bases and J by 6 bases, and 15 bases separated the two germline ends. CDR1 and CDR2 (germline): MNHEY, SMNVEV (reference sequence). The CDR3 length is 15 residues. CDR3 amino acids: CASSFGRGGGQPQHF. The CDR3 DNA reads as TGTGCCAGCAGTTTCGGGCGGGGCGGAGGTCAGCCCCAGCATTTT.

This chain connects TRBV28 to TRBJ2-7, with 9 bases fitting TRBD1. The CDR3 is made up of 15 amino acids. V was clipped by 6 bases and J by 2 bases; unmatched bases: 8. CDR1 is MDHEN, CDR2 SYDVKM, per germline. CDR3 protein: CASRPLGQGTYEQYF. In nucleotides, the CDR3 is TGTGCCAGCAGACCCTTGGGACAGGGAACCTACGAGCAGTACTTC.

The chain is built from TRBV10-1 and TRBJ2-1; 11 nucleotides match TRBD2. The CDR3 runs 15 residues. Germline-derived CDR1 and CDR2 are WNHNN and SYGVQD (reference sequence). The V and J ends lost 6 bases and 4 bases, in that order; junction bases with no gene match: 5. CDR3 DNA sequence: TGCGCCAGCAGCTCTAGCGGGGGGCGTTACAATGAGCAGTTCTTC. This sequence encodes CASSSSGGRYNEQFF.